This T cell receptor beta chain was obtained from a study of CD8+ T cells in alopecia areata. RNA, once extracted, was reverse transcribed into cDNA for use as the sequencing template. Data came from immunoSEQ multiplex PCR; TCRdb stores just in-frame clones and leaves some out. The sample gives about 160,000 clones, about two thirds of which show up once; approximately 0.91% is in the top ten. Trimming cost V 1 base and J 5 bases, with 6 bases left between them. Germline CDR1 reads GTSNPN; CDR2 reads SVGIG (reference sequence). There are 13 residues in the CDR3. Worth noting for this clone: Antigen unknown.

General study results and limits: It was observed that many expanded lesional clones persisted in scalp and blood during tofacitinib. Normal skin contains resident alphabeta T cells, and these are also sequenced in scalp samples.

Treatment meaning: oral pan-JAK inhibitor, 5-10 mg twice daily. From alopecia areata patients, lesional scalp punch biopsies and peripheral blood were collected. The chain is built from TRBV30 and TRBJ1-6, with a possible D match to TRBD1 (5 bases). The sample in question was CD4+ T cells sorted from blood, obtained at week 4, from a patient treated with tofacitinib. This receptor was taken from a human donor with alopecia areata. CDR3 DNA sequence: TGTGCCTGGAGTGCGGACAATAATTCACCCCTCCACTTT. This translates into CAWSADNNSPLHF.